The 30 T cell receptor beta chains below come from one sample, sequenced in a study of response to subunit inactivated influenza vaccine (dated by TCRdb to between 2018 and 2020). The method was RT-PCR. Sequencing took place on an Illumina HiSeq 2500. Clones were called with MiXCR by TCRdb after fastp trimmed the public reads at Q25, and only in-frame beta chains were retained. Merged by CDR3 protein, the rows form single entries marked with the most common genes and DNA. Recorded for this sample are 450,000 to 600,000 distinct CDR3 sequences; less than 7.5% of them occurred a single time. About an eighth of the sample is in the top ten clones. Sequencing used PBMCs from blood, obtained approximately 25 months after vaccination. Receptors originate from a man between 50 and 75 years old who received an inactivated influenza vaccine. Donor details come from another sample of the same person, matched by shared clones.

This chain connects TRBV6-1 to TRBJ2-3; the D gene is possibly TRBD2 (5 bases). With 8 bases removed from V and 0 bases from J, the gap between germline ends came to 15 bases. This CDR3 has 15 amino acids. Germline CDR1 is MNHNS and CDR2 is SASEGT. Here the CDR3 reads CASGLERSSTDTQYF. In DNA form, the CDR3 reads TGTGCCAGCGGGTTGGAGCGGAGTAGCACAGATACGCAGTATTTT.

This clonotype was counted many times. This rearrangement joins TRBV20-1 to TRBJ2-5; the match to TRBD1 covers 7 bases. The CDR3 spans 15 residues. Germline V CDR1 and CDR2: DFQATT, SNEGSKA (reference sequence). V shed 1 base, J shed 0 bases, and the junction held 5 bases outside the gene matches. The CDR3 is CSARGGQKNQETQYF. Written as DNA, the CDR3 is TGCAGTGCTAGAGGGGGACAGAAGAACCAAGAGACCCAGTACTTC.

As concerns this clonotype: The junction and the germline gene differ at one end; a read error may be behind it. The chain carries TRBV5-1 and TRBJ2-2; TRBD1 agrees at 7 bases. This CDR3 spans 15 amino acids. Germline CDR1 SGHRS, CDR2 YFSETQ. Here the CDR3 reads CDSSTGTVNTGELFF. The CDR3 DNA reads TGCGACAGCAGCACGGGGACAGTTAACACCGGGGAGCTGTTTTTT.

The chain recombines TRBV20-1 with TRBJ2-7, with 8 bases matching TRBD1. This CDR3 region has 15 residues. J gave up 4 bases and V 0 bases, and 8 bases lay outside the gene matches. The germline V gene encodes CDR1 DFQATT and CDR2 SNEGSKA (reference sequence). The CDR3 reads CSARDPRTGTYEQYF. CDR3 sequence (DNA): TGCAGTGCTAGAGACCCTCGGACAGGGACTTACGAGCAGTACTTC.

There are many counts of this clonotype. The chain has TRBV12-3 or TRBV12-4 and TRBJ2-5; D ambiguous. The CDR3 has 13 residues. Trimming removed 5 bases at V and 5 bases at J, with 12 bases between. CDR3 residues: CASSHRNGETQYF. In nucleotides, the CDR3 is TGTGCCAGCAGTCACCGGAACGGGGAGACCCAGTACTTC.

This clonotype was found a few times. CDR3 in amino acids: CASSRWATSGSIDEQYF. The CDR3 DNA follows: TGTGCCAGCAGCCGATGGGCGACTAGCGGGAGTATCGACGAGCAGTACTTC. V and J are TRBV7-9 and TRBJ2-7; the match to TRBD2 covers 12 bases. CDR3 length equals 17 residues. Germline V gene lookup returns CDR1 SEHNR and CDR2 FQNEAQ (reference sequence). V lost 5 bases to trimming and J lost 5 bases; unmatched junction nucleotides: 13.

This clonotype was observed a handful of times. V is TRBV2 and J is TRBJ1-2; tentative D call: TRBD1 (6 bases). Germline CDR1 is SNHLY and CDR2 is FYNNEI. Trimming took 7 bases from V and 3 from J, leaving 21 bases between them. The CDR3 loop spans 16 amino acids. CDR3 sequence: CASTELGASLDYGYTF. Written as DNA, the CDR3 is TGTGCCAGCACCGAATTGGGGGCCTCCTTGGACTATGGCTACACCTTC.

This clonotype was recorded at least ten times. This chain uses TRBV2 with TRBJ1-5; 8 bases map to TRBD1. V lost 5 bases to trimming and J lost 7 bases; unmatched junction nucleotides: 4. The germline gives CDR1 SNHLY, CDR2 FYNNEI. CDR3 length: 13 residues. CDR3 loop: CASSQGAEQPQHF. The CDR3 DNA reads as TGTGCCAGCAGTCAGGGGGCGGAGCAGCCCCAGCATTTT.

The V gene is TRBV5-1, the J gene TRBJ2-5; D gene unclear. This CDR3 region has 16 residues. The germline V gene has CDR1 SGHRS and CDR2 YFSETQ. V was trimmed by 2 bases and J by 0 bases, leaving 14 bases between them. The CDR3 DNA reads TGCGCCAGCAGCTTCCCTACTACGACGTACCAAGAGACCCAGTACTTC. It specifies CASSFPTTTYQETQYF. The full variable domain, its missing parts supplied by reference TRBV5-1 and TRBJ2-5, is KAGVTQTPRYLIKTRGQQVTLSCSPISGHRSVSWYQQTPGQGLQFLFEYFSETQRNKGNFPGRFSGRQFSNSRSEMNVSTLELGDSALYLCASSFPTTTYQETQYFGPGTRLLVL.

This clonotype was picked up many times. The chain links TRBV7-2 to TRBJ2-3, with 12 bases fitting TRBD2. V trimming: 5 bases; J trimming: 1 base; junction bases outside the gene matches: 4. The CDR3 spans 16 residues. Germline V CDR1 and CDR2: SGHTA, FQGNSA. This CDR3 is CASSPSGGAGTDTQYF. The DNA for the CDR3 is TGTGCCAGCAGCCCTAGCGGGGGGGCTGGCACAGATACGCAGTATTTT.

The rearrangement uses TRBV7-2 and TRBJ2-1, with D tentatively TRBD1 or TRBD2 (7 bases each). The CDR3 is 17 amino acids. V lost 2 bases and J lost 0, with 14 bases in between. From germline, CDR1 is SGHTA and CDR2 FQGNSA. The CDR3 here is CASSLSAGDSSYNEQFF. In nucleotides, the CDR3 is TGTGCCAGCAGCTTATCTGCGGGGGACAGCTCCTACAATGAGCAGTTCTTC.

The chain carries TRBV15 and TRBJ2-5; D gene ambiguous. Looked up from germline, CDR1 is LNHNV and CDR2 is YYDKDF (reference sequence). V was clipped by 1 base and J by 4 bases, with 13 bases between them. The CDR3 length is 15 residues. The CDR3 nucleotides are TGTGCCACCAGCAGAGGTGGTCCGGATCGAGAGACCCAGTACTTC. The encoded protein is CATSRGGPDRETQYF.

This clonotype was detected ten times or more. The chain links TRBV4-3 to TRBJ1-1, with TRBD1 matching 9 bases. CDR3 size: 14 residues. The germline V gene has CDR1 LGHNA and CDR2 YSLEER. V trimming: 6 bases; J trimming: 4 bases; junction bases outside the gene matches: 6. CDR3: CASRVQGAGTEAFF. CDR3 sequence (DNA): TGCGCCAGCAGGGTACAGGGGGCCGGCACTGAAGCTTTCTTT.

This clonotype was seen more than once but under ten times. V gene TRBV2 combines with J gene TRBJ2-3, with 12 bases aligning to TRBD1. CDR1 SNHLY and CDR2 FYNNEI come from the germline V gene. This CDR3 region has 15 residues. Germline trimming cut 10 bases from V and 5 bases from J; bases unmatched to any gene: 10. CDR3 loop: CATEEGTGGIDTQYF. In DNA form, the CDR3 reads TGTGCCACCGAAGAGGGGACAGGGGGCATAGATACGCAGTATTTT.

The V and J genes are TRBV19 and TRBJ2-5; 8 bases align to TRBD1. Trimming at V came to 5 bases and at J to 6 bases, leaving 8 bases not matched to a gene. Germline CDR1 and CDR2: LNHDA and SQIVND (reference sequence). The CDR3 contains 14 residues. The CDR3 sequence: CASSFGQGTKTQYF. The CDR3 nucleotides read TGTGCCAGTAGTTTCGGACAGGGAACTAAGACCCAGTACTTC.

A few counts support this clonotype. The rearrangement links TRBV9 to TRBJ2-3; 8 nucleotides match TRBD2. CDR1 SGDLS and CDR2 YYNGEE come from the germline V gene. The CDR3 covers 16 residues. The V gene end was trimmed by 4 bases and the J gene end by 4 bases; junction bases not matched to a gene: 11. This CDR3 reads CASSLDLSGSADTQYF. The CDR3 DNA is TGTGCCAGCAGCCTGGATTTAAGCGGGAGCGCAGATACGCAGTATTTT.

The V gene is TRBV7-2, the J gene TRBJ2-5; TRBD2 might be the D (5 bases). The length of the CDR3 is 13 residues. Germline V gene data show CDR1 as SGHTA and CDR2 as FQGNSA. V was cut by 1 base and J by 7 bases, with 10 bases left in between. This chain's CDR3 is CASSLDPEGTQYF. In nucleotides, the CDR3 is TGTGCCAGCAGCTTAGACCCTGAGGGGACCCAGTACTTC.

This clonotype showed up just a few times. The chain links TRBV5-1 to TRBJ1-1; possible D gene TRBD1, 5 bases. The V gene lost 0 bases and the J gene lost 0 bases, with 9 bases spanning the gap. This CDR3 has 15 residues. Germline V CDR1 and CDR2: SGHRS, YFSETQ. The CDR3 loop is CASSLVARVNTEAFF. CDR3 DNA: TGCGCCAGCAGCTTGGTTGCCAGGGTGAACACTGAAGCTTTCTTT.

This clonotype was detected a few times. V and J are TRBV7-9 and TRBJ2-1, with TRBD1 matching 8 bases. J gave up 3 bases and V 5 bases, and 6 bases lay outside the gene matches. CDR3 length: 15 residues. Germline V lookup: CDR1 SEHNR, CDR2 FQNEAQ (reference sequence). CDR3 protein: CASSAGGANYNEQFF. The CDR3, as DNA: TGTGCCAGCAGCGCAGGGGGCGCGAACTACAATGAGCAGTTCTTC.

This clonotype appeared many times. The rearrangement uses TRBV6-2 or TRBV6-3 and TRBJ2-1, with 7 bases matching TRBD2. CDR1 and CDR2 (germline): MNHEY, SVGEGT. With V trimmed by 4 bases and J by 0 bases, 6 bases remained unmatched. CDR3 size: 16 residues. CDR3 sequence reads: CASSLGLVFSYNEQFF. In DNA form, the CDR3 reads TGTGCCAGCAGTTTAGGACTAGTTTTCTCCTACAATGAGCAGTTCTTC.

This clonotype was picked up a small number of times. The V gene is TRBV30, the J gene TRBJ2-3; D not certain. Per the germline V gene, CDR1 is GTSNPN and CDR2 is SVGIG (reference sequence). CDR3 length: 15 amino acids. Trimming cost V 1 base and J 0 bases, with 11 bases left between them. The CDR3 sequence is CAWSEIQASTDTQYF. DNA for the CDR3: TGTGCCTGGAGTGAGATTCAGGCCAGCACAGATACGCAGTATTTT.

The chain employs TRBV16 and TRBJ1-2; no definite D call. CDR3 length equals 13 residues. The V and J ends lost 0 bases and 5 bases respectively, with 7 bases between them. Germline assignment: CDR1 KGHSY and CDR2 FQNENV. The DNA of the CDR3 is TGTGCCAGCAGCCAATCACGGAATTATGGCTACACCTTC. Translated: CASSQSRNYGYTF.

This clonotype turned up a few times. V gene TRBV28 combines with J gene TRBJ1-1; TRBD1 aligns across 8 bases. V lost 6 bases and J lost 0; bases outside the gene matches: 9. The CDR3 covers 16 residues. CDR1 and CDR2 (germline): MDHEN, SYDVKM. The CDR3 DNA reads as TGTGCCAGCAGCAACAGGGGGAAGTCTATGAACACTGAAGCTTTCTTT. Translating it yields CASSNRGKSMNTEAFF.

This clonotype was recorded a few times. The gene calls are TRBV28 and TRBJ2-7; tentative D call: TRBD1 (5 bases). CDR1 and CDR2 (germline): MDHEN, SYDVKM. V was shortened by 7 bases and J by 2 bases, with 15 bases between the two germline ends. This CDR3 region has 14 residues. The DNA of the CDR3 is TGTGCCAGCATAATGAGAAGGGGAACCTACGAGCAGTACTTC. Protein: CASIMRRGTYEQYF. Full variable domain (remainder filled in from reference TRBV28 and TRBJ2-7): DVKVTQSSRYLVKRTGEKVFLECVQDMDHENMFWYRQDPGLGLRLIYFSYDVKMKEKGDIPEGYSVSREKKERFSLILESASTNQTSMYLCASIMRRGTYEQYFGPGTRLTVT.

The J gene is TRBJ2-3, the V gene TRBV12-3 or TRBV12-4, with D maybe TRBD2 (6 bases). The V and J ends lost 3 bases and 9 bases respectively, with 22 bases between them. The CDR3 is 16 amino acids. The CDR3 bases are TGTGCCAGCAGTTTCTTTCGCGGGGACCCACGGGACACGCAGTATTTT. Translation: CASSFFRGDPRDTQYF.

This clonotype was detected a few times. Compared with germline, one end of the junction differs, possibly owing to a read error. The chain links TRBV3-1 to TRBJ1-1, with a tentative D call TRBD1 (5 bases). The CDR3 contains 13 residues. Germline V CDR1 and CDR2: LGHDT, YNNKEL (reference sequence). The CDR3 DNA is TGTGCCAGCAGCCAAGACATCGCTCGGACGGAGGGGTTT. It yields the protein CASSQDIARTEGF.

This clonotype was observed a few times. The CDR3 region has the DNA TGTGCCAGCAGCGTAGGTAGCGGGAGACGAGAGACCCAGTACTTC. It is translated as CASSVGSGRRETQYF. The V and J genes are TRBV9 and TRBJ2-5, with 9 bases matching TRBD2. CDR1 is SGDLS and CDR2 is YYNGEE in the germline V gene. The junction had 4 bases not matched to a gene; V was cut back by 0 bases and J by 4 bases. This CDR3 is built from 15 residues.

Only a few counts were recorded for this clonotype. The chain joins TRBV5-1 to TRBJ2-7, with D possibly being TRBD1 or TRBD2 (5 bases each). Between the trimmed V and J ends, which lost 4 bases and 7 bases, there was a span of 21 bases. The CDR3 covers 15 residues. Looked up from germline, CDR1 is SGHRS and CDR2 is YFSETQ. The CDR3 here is CASSRRDQRGGEQYF. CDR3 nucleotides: TGCGCCAGCAGCCGCCGGGACCAACGGGGTGGTGAGCAGTACTTC.

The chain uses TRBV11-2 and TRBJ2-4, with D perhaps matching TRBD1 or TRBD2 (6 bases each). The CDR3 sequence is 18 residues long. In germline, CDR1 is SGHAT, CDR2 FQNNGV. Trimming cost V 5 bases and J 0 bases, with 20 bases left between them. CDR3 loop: CASSRDIGGLLAKNIQYF. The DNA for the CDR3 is TGTGCCAGCAGCCGGGACATAGGGGGGCTCCTAGCCAAAAACATTCAGTACTTC.

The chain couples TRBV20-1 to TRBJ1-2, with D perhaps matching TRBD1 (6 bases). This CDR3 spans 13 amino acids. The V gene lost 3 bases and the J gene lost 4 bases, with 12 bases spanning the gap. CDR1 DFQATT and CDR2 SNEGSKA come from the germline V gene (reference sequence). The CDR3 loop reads CSASGQLSYGYTF. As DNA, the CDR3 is TGCAGTGCTAGTGGACAGCTTTCCTATGGCTACACCTTC.